This TCR beta chain was captured in a study of shared clonotypes between healthy human individuals. Study-wide results and limits: Clonotype sharing across several donors was observed for around 5% of naive CD4 clonotypes.

In the naive CD8 group, cells lacked CD45RO and were positively selected for CCR7, so terminally differentiated effector memory CD45RA+ cells were left out. CDR3 size: 12 residues. The V and J ends lost 4 bases and 11 bases, in that order; junction bases with no gene match: 4. Germline assignment: CDR1 SGHDT and CDR2 YYEEEE. Splitting of each subset's genomic DNA was done evenly across several immunoSEQ plates. When replicate PCRs were run on sorted subsets, they used 200 ng DNA, approximately 33,000 T cell genomes. Profiled with immunoSEQ multiplex PCR; TCRdb holds only in-frame clones, not every one. This table holds hundreds of thousands of clones, around 96% found once. About this clone itself: Its cognate antigen is unknown.

The gene calls are TRBV5-6 and TRBJ2-3; TRBD1 aligns across 10 bases. The TCR comes from a woman aged 25-40 years in good health. Material: naive CD8+ T cells sorted from blood. The CDR3 protein is CASSPRDRGQYF. DNA for the CDR3: TGTGCCAGCAGCCCCCGGGACAGGGGGCAGTATTTT. The complete variable domain, with remaining parts taken from reference TRBV5-6 and TRBJ2-3, reads DAGVTQSPTHLIKTRGQQVTLRCSPKSGHDTVSWYQQALGQGPQFIFQYYEEEERQRGNFPDRFSGHQFPNYSSELNVNALLLGDSALYLCASSPRDRGQYFGPGTRLTVL.